Only a few counts were recorded for the clone carrying this T cell receptor beta chain. With 0 bases removed from V and 7 bases from J, the gap between germline ends came to 10 bases. The CDR3 is 14 amino acids. The germline V gene encodes CDR1 SGHRS and CDR2 YFSETQ. This sample is drawn from a study of cytomegalovirus exposure and HLA in healthy donors. This table comes from immunoSEQ multiplex PCR, and its TCRdb copy is limited to in-frame clones, with some not included. The table includes fewer than 120,000 clones, around nine tenths detected once. This TCR was recovered from a woman in her thirties in good health and CMV-seropositive. The sequencing sample was made of PBMCs. This chain joins TRBV5-1 and TRBJ1-4; D is unclear. Here the CDR3 reads CASSLGRGSEKLFF. CDR3 DNA sequence: TGCGCCAGCAGCTTGGGTCGGGGTTCTGAAAAACTGTTTTTT.